Given below is one T cell receptor beta chain in context. This sample was included in a study of blood T cell repertoires in COVID-19. Study as a whole: Italy, Spain and the United States were the sources of the convalescent and acute COVID-19 samples. Sources were T cells, B-cell-depleted T cells, or PBMCs; the material itself was cDNA or gDNA.

This CDR3 has 13 residues. The V end was cut by 5 bases, the J end by 5 bases, with 12 bases between. CDR1 MNHEY and CDR2 SMNVEV come from the germline V gene (reference sequence). Authors' methods: Nucleated cell number was recorded as an estimate derived from reference gene primer amplification. Here immunoSEQ multiplex PCR was the method, and the copy in TCRdb shows in-frame clones only, minus some. D and trimming come from the DNA, and the V and J calls and clone size come from that table. The data hold around 110,000 clones, with under 95% observed a single time. The sequence came from a woman in her thirties with acute or convalescent COVID-19. The V gene is TRBV27, the J gene TRBJ1-2; TRBD1 is a possible D gene (6 bases). Input material: peripheral blood. CDR3 sequence: CASSPLRGYGYTF. The CDR3 coding sequence is TGTGCCAGCAGTCCCTTGAGGGGGTATGGCTACACCTTC.